The subject of this entry is one T cell receptor beta chain. What it binds is not known. Individual cDNA molecules were tagged with unique molecular identifiers, the study reported. TCRdb called the 5' RACE reads again in MiXCR, with one record for every CDR3 protein. The sample contains about 64,000 distinct CDR3 sequences, roughly 21% of which appear only once. The data originate from a study of early T cells in non-severe SARS-CoV-2 infection. Across the whole study: Unpaired chains resulted from sequencing bulk RNA of unsorted whole blood. Study observations and caveats: Anti-spike CD8 responses were favored in VDJdb matching, and private and CD4 specificities were missed.

The CDR3 extends over 13 amino acids. The V and J ends lost 2 bases and 4 bases respectively, with 8 bases between them. The germline V gene encodes CDR1 PRHDT and CDR2 FYEKMQ (reference sequence). The chain employs TRBV13 and TRBJ1-1, with D unresolved. The sequence came from an adult who was a healthcare worker with PCR-confirmed SARS-CoV-2 infection or an uninfected control (not recorded which). Specimen: whole blood, collected at baseline. CDR3 in DNA: TGTGCCAGCAGCTTAAGAGGGTCCACTGAAGCTTTCTTT. Its translation: CASSLRGSTEAFF. The complete variable domain, with remaining parts taken from reference TRBV13 and TRBJ1-1, reads AAGVIQSPRHLIKEKRETATLKCYPIPRHDTVYWYQQGPGQDPQFLISFYEKMQSDKGSIPDRFSAQQFSDYHSELNMSSLELGDSALYFCASSLRGSTEAFFGQGTRLTVV.